What follows are 17 T cell receptor beta chains derived from one specimen sequenced in a study of blood T cell repertoires in COVID-19. Sequenced by immunoSEQ multiplex PCR; TCRdb stores in-frame clones only, minus some. The sample records some 190,000 clones, approximately 85% being singletons. The specimen sequenced was peripheral blood. Source of these receptors: a woman aged 80 or over with acute or convalescent COVID-19.

This rearrangement joins TRBV5-1 to TRBJ1-1; D gene uncertain. CDR1 is SGHRS and CDR2 is YFSETQ in the germline V gene. This CDR3 is 14 amino acids long. V dropped 0 bases and J dropped 10 bases, with 16 bases sitting between them. The CDR3 is CASSLEFFGVGAFF. CDR3 sequence (DNA): TGCGCCAGCAGCTTGGAGTTTTTCGGGGTTGGAGCTTTCTTT.

The chain is built from TRBV7-9 and TRBJ2-3; 10 bases align to TRBD2. CDR3 length: 19 amino acids. Germline values: CDR1 SEHNR, CDR2 FQNEAQ (reference sequence). V lost 3 bases to trimming and J lost 0 bases; unmatched junction nucleotides: 12. The CDR3 coding sequence is TGTGCCAGCAGCTTCAGTGGTAGCGGGAGGCCCTTTAGCACAGATACGCAGTATTTT. Protein sequence: CASSFSGSGRPFSTDTQYF.

The genes are TRBV9 and TRBJ1-2; no firm D call. CDR1 and CDR2 from the germline V gene are SGDLS and YYNGEE. V dropped 0 bases and J dropped 3 bases, with 12 bases sitting between them. CDR3 length equals 15 residues. The CDR3 sequence: CASSVDPQLHYGYTF. As DNA, the CDR3 is TGTGCCAGCAGCGTAGATCCACAGCTGCACTATGGCTACACCTTC.

The V and J genes are TRBV24-1 and TRBJ2-7; a possible D gene is TRBD1 (6 bases). There are 14 residues in the CDR3. V was shortened by 8 bases and J by 0 bases, with 13 bases between the two germline ends. Germline values: CDR1 KGHDR, CDR2 SFDVKD. The chain's CDR3 is CATIPDSHSYEQYF. CDR3 nucleotides: TGTGCCACCATACCGGACAGTCACTCCTACGAGCAGTACTTC.

The chain combines TRBV6-6 with TRBJ2-2; 8 nucleotides align to TRBD1. Germline loops: CDR1 MNHNY, CDR2 SVGAGI (reference sequence). The trim removed 5 bases at V and 4 bases at J, leaving 12 bases unmatched. The CDR3 contains 17 residues. Here the CDR3 reads CASSRRKTGASTGELFF. The DNA for the CDR3 is TGTGCCAGCAGTCGAAGGAAGACAGGGGCTAGCACCGGGGAGCTGTTTTTT.

This clone occurred a few times. This chain uses TRBV24-1 with TRBJ1-5; 8 nucleotides align to TRBD1. This CDR3 has 13 residues. The V gene end was trimmed by 7 bases and the J gene end by 13 bases; junction bases not matched to a gene: 11. CDR1 and CDR2 from the germline V gene are KGHDR and SFDVKD. The chain's CDR3 is CATRETGGLSQHF. The CDR3 nucleotides are TGTGCCACCAGGGAAACAGGGGGGTTATCTCAGCATTTT.

The chain carries TRBV7-3 and TRBJ2-1; D may be TRBD2 (6 bases). V was clipped by 1 base and J by 0 bases, with 7 bases between them. Looked up from germline, CDR1 is SGHTA and CDR2 is FQGTGA. The CDR3 length is 15 residues. The CDR3 sequence is CASSLIADSYNEQFF. DNA for the CDR3: TGTGCCAGCAGCTTAATAGCGGACTCCTACAATGAGCAGTTCTTC.

A note on this clone: The junction departs from germline at one end; a sequencing error may be responsible. This chain uses TRBV7-7 with TRBJ1-4; D perhaps matches TRBD1 (5 bases). CDR3 length equals 15 residues. The germline V gene encodes CDR1 SSHAT and CDR2 FNYEAQ (reference sequence). The CDR3 DNA reads as TGTGCTAGCAGCCAGGGAGGGGCAGCTAATGAAAAACTGTTTTTT. Translation gives CASSQGGAANEKLFF.

The chain combines TRBV5-1 with TRBJ2-3; perhaps TRBD2 as D (6 bases). This CDR3 comprises 16 residues. The germline V and J ends were trimmed by 0 bases and 4 bases, with 15 bases remaining between them. CDR1 is SGHRS, CDR2 YFSETQ, per germline. The CDR3 is CASSLAAAGRSDTQYF. CDR3 sequence (DNA): TGCGCCAGCAGCTTGGCTGCGGCGGGAAGGTCAGATACGCAGTATTTT.

This clone was recorded once. The gene calls are TRBV6-5 and TRBJ2-3; possible D gene TRBD2, 5 bases. The CDR3 has 14 residues. The ends were cut back, 7 bases at V and 4 bases at J, with 15 bases in the middle. Per the germline V gene, CDR1 is MNHEY and CDR2 is SVGAGI. The CDR3 nucleotides read TGTGCCAGCACCTTACGAGGGTACGCAGATACGCAGTATTTT. Translating gives CASTLRGYADTQYF.

The table lists this clone with a few counts. The V gene is TRBV28, the J gene TRBJ1-1; TRBD1 aligns across 9 bases. The germline V gene has CDR1 MDHEN and CDR2 SYDVKM. The CDR3 sequence is 13 residues long. With 3 bases clipped from V and 6 bases from J, the junction kept 2 bases outside the gene matches. The CDR3 spells CASSLDRGPEAFF. The CDR3 DNA reads TGTGCCAGCAGTTTGGACAGGGGTCCTGAAGCTTTCTTT.

The table lists this clone with a few counts. J is TRBJ1-4 and V is TRBV11-3; no firm D call. Germline V gene data show CDR1 as SGHNT and CDR2 as YENEEA. CDR3 length equals 12 residues. V lost 5 bases and J lost 7, with 8 bases in between. CDR3 DNA sequence: TGTGCCAGCAGCGACTCGAGTGAAAAACTGTTTTTT. This encodes CASSDSSEKLFF.

This clone has just a few counts. This chain connects TRBV5-6 to TRBJ2-7, with D uncertain. Trimming took 1 base from V and 4 from J, leaving 18 bases between them. In germline, CDR1 is SGHDT, CDR2 YYEEEE. CDR3 length: 16 residues. In DNA, the CDR3 is TGTGCCAGCAGCTTGCCTGGGTCCGCCTACGGGTACGAGCAGTACTTC. It specifies CASSLPGSAYGYEQYF.

Note on this clone: Other nucleotide sequences from this sample produce the same CDR3. The chain couples TRBV6-2 or TRBV6-3 to TRBJ1-2; no definite D call. This CDR3 spans 14 amino acids. Germline-derived CDR1 and CDR2 are MNHEY and SVGEGT. V was clipped by 4 bases and J by 6 bases, with 15 bases between them. In DNA form, the CDR3 reads TGTGCCAGCAGTTCTATGACTTTAACTCATGGCTACACCTTC. Residues: CASSSMTLTHGYTF.

The chain joins TRBV30 to TRBJ2-3, with 13 bases fitting TRBD2. The CDR3 runs 18 residues. Trimming took 0 bases from V and 4 from J; bases not matched to a gene: 10. Germline CDR1 GTSNPN, CDR2 SVGIG (reference sequence). The chain's CDR3 is CAWSVPRTSGRAADTQYF. CDR3 sequence (DNA): TGTGCCTGGAGTGTACCCAGAACTAGCGGGAGGGCCGCAGATACGCAGTATTTT.

The chain links TRBV15 to TRBJ1-2; D is unclear. CDR1 and CDR2 from the germline V gene are LNHNV and YYDKDF (reference sequence). The CDR3 sequence is 13 residues long. V lost 0 bases and J lost 7, with 9 bases in between. This chain's CDR3 is CATSRDREGGYTF. The CDR3 region has the DNA TGTGCCACCAGCAGAGATCGGGAGGGTGGCTACACCTTC.

This rearrangement joins TRBV2 to TRBJ2-7; 12 positions match TRBD2. Germline V CDR1 and CDR2: SNHLY, FYNNEI. The CDR3 consists of 16 residues. J gave up 4 bases and V 1 base, and 5 bases lay outside the gene matches. The CDR3 DNA is TGTGCCAGCAGTGAAGGCCACGGACTAGCGGGATACGAGCAGTACTTC. Translation gives CASSEGHGLAGYEQYF.